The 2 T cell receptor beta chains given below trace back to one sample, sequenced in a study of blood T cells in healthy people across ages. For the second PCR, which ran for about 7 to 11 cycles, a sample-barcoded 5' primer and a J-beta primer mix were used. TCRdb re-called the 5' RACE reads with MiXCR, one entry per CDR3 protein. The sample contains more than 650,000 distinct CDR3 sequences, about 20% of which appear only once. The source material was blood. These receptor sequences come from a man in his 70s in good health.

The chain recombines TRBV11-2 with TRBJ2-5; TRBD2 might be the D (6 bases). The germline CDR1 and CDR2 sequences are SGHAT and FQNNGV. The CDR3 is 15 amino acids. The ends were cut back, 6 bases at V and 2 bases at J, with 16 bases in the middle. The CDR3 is CASSPILGGQETQYF. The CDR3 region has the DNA TGTGCCAGCAGTCCCATTTTGGGGGGACAAGAGACCCAGTACTTC.

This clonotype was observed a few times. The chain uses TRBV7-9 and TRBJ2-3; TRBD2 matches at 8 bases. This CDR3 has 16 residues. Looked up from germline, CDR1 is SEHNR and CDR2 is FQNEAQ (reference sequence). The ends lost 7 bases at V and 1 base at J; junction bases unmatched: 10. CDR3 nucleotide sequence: TGTGCCAGCACGCAGGGCACTAGCGGCCGCACAGATACGCAGTATTTT. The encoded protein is CASTQGTSGRTDTQYF.